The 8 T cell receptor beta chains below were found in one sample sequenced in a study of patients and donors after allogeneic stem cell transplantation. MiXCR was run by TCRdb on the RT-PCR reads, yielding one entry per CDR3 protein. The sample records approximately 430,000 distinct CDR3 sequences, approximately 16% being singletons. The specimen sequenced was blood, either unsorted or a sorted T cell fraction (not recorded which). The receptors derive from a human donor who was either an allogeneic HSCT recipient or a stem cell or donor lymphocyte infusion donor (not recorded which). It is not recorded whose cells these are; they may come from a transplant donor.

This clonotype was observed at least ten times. CDR3 sequence (DNA): TGTGCCAGCAGCTTAGGACTAGCGGGCCTCAATGAGCAGTTCTTC. Its protein is CASSLGLAGLNEQFF. This chain links TRBV7-6 with TRBJ2-1; the match to TRBD2 covers 10 bases. The junction had 3 bases not matched to a gene; V was cut back by 1 base and J by 6 bases. The CDR3 totals 15 residues. Looked up from germline, CDR1 is SGHVS and CDR2 is FNYEAQ.

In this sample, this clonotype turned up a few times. The CDR3 sequence is CASSFGGTDIQYF. The DNA of the CDR3 is TGCGCCAGCAGCTTCGGGGGGACGGACATTCAGTACTTC. The chain uses TRBV5-1 and TRBJ2-4; 7 positions match TRBD2. The junction had 4 bases not matched to a gene; V was cut back by 2 bases and J by 8 bases. Germline V CDR1 and CDR2: SGHRS, YFSETQ. The CDR3 loop spans 13 amino acids.

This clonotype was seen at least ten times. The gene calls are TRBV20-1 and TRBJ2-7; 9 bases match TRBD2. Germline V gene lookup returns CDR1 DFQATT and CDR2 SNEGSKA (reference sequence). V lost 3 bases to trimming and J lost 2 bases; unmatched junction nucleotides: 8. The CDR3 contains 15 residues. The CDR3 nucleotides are TGCAGTGCTAGGGGTAGCGGGGGACCCCCCTACGAGCAGTACTTC. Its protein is CSARGSGGPPYEQYF.

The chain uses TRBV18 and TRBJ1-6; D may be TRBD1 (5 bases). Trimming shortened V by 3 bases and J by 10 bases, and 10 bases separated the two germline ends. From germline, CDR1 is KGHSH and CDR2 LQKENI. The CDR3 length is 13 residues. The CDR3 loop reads CASSPGGGSPLHF. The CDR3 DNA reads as TGTGCCAGCTCACCTGGGGGAGGGTCACCCCTCCACTTT. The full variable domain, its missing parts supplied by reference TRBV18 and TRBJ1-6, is NAGVMQNPRHLVRRRGQEARLRCSPMKGHSHVYWYRQLPEEGLKFMVYLQKENIIDESGMPKERFSAEFPKEGPSILRIQQVVRGDSAAYFCASSPGGGSPLHFGNGTRLTVT.

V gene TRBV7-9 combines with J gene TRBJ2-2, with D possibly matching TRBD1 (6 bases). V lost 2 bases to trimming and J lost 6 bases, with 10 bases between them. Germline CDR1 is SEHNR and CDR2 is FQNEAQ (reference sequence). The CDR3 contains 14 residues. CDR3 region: CASSLIQGAGELFF. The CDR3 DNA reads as TGTGCCAGCAGCTTAATACAGGGAGCCGGGGAGCTGTTTTTT.

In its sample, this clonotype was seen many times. The chain's CDR3 is CACLLAGELETQYF. The CDR3, as DNA: TGTGCCTGCTTACTAGCGGGGGAGTTAGAGACCCAGTACTTC. The gene calls are TRBV30 and TRBJ2-5; 11 nucleotides align to TRBD2. The V and J ends lost 6 bases and 4 bases, in that order; junction bases with no gene match: 7. In germline, CDR1 is GTSNPN, CDR2 SVGIG (reference sequence). This CDR3 comprises 14 residues.

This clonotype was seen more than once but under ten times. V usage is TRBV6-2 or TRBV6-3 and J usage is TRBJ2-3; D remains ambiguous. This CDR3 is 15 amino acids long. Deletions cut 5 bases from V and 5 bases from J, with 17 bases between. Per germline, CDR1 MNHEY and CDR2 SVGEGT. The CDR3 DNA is TGTGCCAGCAGTCCTTCCTACCCAACCGTAGATACGCAGTATTTT. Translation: CASSPSYPTVDTQYF.

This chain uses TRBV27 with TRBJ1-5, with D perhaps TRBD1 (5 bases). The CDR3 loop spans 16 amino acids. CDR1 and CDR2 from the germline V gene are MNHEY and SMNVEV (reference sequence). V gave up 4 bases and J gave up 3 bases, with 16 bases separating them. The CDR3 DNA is TGTGCCAGCAGTTCCAGAAGGGGCAGCTCCAATCAGCCCCAGCATTTT. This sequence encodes CASSSRRGSSNQPQHF.